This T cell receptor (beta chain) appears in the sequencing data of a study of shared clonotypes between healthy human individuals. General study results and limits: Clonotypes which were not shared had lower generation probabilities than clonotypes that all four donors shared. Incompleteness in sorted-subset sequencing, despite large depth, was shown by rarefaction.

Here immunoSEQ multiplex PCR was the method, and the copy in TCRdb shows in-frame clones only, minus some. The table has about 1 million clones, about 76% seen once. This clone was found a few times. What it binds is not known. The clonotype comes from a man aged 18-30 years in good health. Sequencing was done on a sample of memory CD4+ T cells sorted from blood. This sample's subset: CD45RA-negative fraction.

CDR3 amino acids: CASSRDSNTDTQYF. DNA of the CDR3: TGCGCCAGTTCAAGGGACAGTAACACAGATACGCAGTATTTT. V usage is TRBV4-3 and J usage is TRBJ2-3, with 7 bases identical to TRBD1. Germline trimming cut 9 bases from V and 2 bases from J; bases unmatched to any gene: 8. Germline V gene data show CDR1 as LGHNA and CDR2 as YSLEER. CDR3 length: 14 amino acids.